Below, 13 T cell receptor beta chains from the same sample are listed, as sequenced in a study of T cell responses to AZD1222 COVID-19 vaccine. Only in-frame clones appear in the TCRdb table, and some are missing; sequencing was by immunoSEQ multiplex PCR. The sample holds roughly 110,000 clones; around 90% are singletons and the top ten take less than 25%. Specimen: peripheral blood, collected on day 0 of AZD1222 vaccination. The receptors shown here come from an adult in good health.

J is TRBJ1-2 and V is TRBV12-3 or TRBV12-4; no reliable D call. The V gene lost 3 bases and the J gene lost 4 bases, with 9 bases spanning the gap. The CDR3 length is 13 residues. This CDR3 reads CASSFGRRYGYTF. The CDR3 coding sequence is TGTGCCAGCAGTTTCGGCAGACGCTATGGCTACACCTTC.

This chain uses TRBV2 with TRBJ2-2; the D gene is possibly TRBD2 (5 bases). In germline, CDR1 is SNHLY, CDR2 FYNNEI. The CDR3 is 13 amino acids. V was pared by 0 bases and J by 6 bases, with 5 bases between. In DNA, the CDR3 is TGTGCCAGCAGTGAAGCGAGGGCCGGGGAGCTGTTTTTT. As protein: CASSEARAGELFF. The whole variable domain, remainder taken from reference TRBV2 and TRBJ2-2, is EPEVTQTPSHQVTQMGQEVILRCVPISNHLYFYWYRQILGQKVEFLVSFYNNEISEKSEIFDDQFSVERPDGSNFTLKIRSTKLEDSAMYFCASSEARAGELFFGEGSRLTVL.

The CDR3 is CASSYTIPSGTYSTDTQYF. CDR3 nucleotide sequence: TGTGCCAGCAGTTACACTATTCCTAGCGGTACTTATAGCACAGATACGCAGTATTTT. The chain couples TRBV6-2 or TRBV6-3 to TRBJ2-3; 7 nucleotides agree with TRBD2. Per germline, CDR1 MNHEY and CDR2 SVGEGT. Losses at the gene ends were 2 bases for V and 0 bases for J; bases not matched to a gene: 14. The CDR3 spans 19 residues.

The V and J genes are TRBV3-1 (or the pseudogene TRBV3-2) and TRBJ1-5; 7 bases are a match to TRBD1. J lost 2 bases, V lost 2 bases, and 6 bases had no gene match. The germline CDR1 and CDR2 sequences are LGHDT and YNNKEL (reference sequence). The CDR3 spans 16 residues. This CDR3 is CASSQWPGGGNQPQHF. CDR3 DNA: TGTGCCAGCAGCCAATGGCCAGGGGGAGGCAATCAGCCCCAGCATTTT.

The chain combines TRBV6-1 with TRBJ1-2, with TRBD1 identical over 7 bases. The CDR3 has 16 amino acids. Germline CDR1 reads MNHNS; CDR2 reads SASEGT. The junction had 9 bases not matched to a gene; V was cut back by 1 base and J by 4 bases. The CDR3: CASSEVRDRTRYGYTF. The CDR3 DNA is TGTGCCAGCAGTGAAGTCAGGGACAGAACGCGCTATGGCTACACCTTC.

The V call is TRBV15, the J call TRBJ1-5, with no clear D. Per germline, CDR1 LNHNV and CDR2 YYDKDF (reference sequence). V was pared by 5 bases and J by 10 bases, with 15 bases between. There are 13 residues in the CDR3. The DNA of the CDR3 is TGTGCCACCAGCGGCGAGAACAACGGACCCCAGCATTTT. Protein sequence: CATSGENNGPQHF.

The genes are TRBV4-2 and TRBJ1-2, with 8 positions matching TRBD1. Unmatched junction bases numbered 8, after V lost 6 bases and J lost 8 bases. The CDR3 extends over 13 amino acids. In germline, CDR1 is LGHNA, CDR2 YNFKEQ. The CDR3 region has the DNA TGTGCCAGCAGTACGGGACAGGAGAAAGGCTACACCTTC. This translates into CASSTGQEKGYTF.

The chain has TRBV3-1 (or the pseudogene TRBV3-2) and TRBJ2-1, with a possible D match to TRBD2 (6 bases). V dropped 3 bases and J dropped 5 bases, with 8 bases sitting between them. Germline CDR1 LGHDT, CDR2 YNNKEL (reference sequence). This CDR3 has 13 residues. The CDR3 region is CASSQGLNNEQFF. Here the CDR3 DNA reads TGTGCCAGCAGCCAGGGACTGAACAATGAGCAGTTCTTC.

The chain is built from TRBV12-3 or TRBV12-4 and TRBJ1-5; possible D gene TRBD1, 5 bases. This CDR3 contains 12 residues. V was shortened by 2 bases and J by 7 bases, with 6 bases between the two germline ends. The CDR3 spells CASSLRDQPQHF. The CDR3 nucleotides read TGTGCCAGCAGTTTAAGGGACCAGCCCCAGCATTTT.

This clone was counted once. The chain links TRBV27 to TRBJ2-5; D is unresolved. There are 16 residues in the CDR3. CDR1 and CDR2 from the germline V gene are MNHEY and SMNVEV (reference sequence). Trimming removed 3 bases from V and 2 bases from J, with 16 bases in between. CDR3 residues: CASSLGGRVGQETQYF. The CDR3 DNA reads as TGTGCCAGCAGTTTGGGTGGCCGGGTCGGACAAGAGACCCAGTACTTC.

The chain carries TRBV7-2 and TRBJ1-4; the D gene is possibly TRBD1 (5 bases). Germline CDR1 is SGHTA and CDR2 is FQGNSA. V lost 2 bases to trimming and J lost 11 bases, with 9 bases between them. This CDR3 has 12 residues. Written as DNA, the CDR3 is TGTGCCAGCAGCTTACTTGGGGGGAAACTGTTTTTT. The encoded protein is CASSLLGGKLFF.

V usage is TRBV12-3 or TRBV12-4 and J usage is TRBJ1-5; D perhaps matches TRBD1 (5 bases). The V end was cut by 2 bases, the J end by 5 bases, with 7 bases between. The CDR3 is 13 amino acids. The CDR3 sequence: CASSLMTDQPQHF. The CDR3, as DNA: TGTGCCAGCAGTTTAATGACAGATCAGCCCCAGCATTTT.

The chain joins TRBV7-3 to TRBJ2-2; D call uncertain. The CDR3 loop spans 13 amino acids. Trimming shortened V by 2 bases and J by 6 bases, and 7 bases separated the two germline ends. Per germline, CDR1 SGHTA and CDR2 FQGTGA. CDR3 coding DNA: TGTGCCAGCAGCTTAGGTACCGCCGGGGAGCTGTTTTTT. Translating gives CASSLGTAGELFF.